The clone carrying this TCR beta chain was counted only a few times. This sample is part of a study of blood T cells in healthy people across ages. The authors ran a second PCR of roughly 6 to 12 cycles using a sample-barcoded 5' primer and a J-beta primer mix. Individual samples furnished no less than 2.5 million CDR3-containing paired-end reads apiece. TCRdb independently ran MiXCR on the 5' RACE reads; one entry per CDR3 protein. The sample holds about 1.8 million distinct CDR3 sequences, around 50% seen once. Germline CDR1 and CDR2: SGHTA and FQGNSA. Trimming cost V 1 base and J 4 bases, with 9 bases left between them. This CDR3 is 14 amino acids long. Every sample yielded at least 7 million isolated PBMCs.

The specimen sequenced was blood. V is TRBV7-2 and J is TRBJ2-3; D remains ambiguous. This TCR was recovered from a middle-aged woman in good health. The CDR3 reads CASSLELGPDTQYF. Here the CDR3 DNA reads TGTGCCAGCAGCTTAGAGCTGGGTCCAGATACGCAGTATTTT.